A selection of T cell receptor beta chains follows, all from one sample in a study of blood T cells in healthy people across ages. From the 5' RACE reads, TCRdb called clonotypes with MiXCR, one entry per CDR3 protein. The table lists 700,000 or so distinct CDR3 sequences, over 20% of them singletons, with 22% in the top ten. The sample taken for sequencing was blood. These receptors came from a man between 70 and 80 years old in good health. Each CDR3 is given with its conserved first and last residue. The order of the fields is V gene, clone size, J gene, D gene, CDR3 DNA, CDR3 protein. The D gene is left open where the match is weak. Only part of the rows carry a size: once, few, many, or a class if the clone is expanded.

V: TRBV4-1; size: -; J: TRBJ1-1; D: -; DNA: TGCGCCAGCAGCCTCGGAATACTGAACACTGAAGCTTTCTTT; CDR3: CASSLGILNTEAFF
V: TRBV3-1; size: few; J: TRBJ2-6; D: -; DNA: TGTGCCAGCAGCCCCCCTTCGGGAATTGGGGCCAACGTCCTGACTTTC; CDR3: CASSPPSGIGANVLTF
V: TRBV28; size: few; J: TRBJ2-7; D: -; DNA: TGTGCCAGCAGTTCATACAGATACGAGCAGTACTTC; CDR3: CASSSYRYEQYF
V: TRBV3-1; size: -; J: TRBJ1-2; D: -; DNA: TGTGCCAGCAGCCACCCACTCGAGGGTTCTGGCTACACCTTC; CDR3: CASSHPLEGSGYTF
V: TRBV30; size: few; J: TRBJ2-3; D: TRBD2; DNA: TGTGCCTGGAGTCCCCGGACTAGCGGGAGTACCGCAGATACGCAGTATTTT; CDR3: CAWSPRTSGSTADTQYF
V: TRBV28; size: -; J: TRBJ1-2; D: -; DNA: TGTGCCAGCAGTTTATCCCCTTCACGTAACTATGGCTACACCTTC; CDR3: CASSLSPSRNYGYTF
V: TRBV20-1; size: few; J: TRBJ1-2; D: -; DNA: TGCAGTGTCGTCCAGATGGCAGGGAATAACTATGGCTACACCTTC; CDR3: CSVVQMAGNNYGYTF
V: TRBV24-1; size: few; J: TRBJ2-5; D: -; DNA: TGTGCCACCAGCGGGAGTGAGTTCGGTGAGACCCAGTACTTC; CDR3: CATSGSEFGETQYF
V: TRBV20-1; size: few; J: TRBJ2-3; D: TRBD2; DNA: TGCAGTGCTAGTGGAGCCGGGAGGGCGACAGATACGCAGTATTTT; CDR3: CSASGAGRATDTQYF
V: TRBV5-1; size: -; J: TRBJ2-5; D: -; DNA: TGCGCCAGCAGCTTGGGGACGAGACGGGGTGTCCAAGAGACCCAGTACTTC; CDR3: CASSLGTRRGVQETQYF
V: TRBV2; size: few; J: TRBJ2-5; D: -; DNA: TGTGCCAGCAGGAGGGACGAAGAGACCCAGTACTTC; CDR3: CASRRDEETQYF
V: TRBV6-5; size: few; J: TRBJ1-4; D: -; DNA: TGTGCCAGCAGTTACTCGGGGAACGAAAATGAAAAACTGTTTTTT; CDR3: CASSYSGNENEKLFF
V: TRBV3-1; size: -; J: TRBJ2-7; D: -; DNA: TGTGCCAGCAGCCAAGATCTCAGTGGAGGCGAGCAGTACTTC; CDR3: CASSQDLSGGEQYF
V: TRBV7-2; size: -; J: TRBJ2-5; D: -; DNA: TGTGCCAGCAGTATCTCTTTTTGGGAGGCCCAGTACTTC; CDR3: CASSISFWEAQYF
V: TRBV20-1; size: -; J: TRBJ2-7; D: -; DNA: TGCAGTGCTAGCTTCGTAGAACGCGAGCAGTACTTC; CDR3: CSASFVEREQYF
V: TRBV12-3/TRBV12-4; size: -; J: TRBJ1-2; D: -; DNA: TGTGCCAGCAGTGCCCCGACAACCTATGGCTACACCTTC; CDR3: CASSAPTTYGYTF
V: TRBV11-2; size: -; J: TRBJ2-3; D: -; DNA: TGTGCCAGCAGCTTCCAGGAGCCAGATACGCGGTATTTT; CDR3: CASSFQEPDTRYF
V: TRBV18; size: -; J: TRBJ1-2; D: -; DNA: TGTGCCAGCTCACCACCGGTGGAAGGCTATGGCTACACCTTC; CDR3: CASSPPVEGYGYTF